This TCR beta chain was recovered during a study of shared clonotypes between healthy human individuals. Study in general: Researchers assigned three CD4 naive, three CD4 memory, two CD8 naive and one CD8 memory plate to each donor. Study conclusions and caveats: Among the subsets, naive ones generally showed larger estimated richness than memory ones. Incompleteness in sorted-subset sequencing, despite large depth, was shown by rarefaction.

Sorted-subset replicate PCRs used about 200 ng DNA, about 30,000 T cell genomes. Clones were read by immunoSEQ multiplex PCR, and TCRdb kept only the in-frame ones, dropping some. The sample records roughly 1,500,000 clones, 95% to 99% being singletons. As to this clone: The target antigen is unknown.

The CDR3 totals 15 residues. Germline V lookup: CDR1 MNHEY, CDR2 SVGAGI. V trimming: 6 bases; J trimming: 8 bases; junction bases outside the gene matches: 12. Material: naive CD4+ T cells sorted from blood. Documented subset: CD45RA+ positively selected. The TCR was taken from a man aged 30 to 45 in good health. The chain joins TRBV6-5 to TRBJ1-4, with 7 nucleotides matching TRBD1. The CDR3: CASRLNEDRLEKLFF. CDR3 DNA: TGTGCCAGCAGGCTCAACGAGGACAGGCTGGAAAAACTGTTTTTT.